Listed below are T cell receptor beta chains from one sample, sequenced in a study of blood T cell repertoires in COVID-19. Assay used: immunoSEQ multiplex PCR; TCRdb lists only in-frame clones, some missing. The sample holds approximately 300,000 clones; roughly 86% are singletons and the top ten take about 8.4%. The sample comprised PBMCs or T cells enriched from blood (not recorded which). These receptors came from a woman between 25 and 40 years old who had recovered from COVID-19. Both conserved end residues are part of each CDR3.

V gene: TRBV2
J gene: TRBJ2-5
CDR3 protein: CASRKTGGGGETQYF

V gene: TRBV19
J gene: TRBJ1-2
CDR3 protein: CASSPQPPNYGYTF

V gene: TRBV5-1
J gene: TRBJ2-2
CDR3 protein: CASSFLLAGGERTGELFF

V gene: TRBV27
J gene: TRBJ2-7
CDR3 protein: CASIKAGSYEQYF

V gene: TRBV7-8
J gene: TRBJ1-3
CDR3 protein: CASSPRRTGALSGNTIYF

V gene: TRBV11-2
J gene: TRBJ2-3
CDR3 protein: CASSFLAGAWADTQYF

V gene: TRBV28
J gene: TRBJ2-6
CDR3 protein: CASSPTDRDSGANVLTF

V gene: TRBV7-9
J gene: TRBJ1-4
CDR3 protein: CASSRNLGQREKLFF

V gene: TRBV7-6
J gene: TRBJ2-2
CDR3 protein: CASSLVVQGHGGELFF

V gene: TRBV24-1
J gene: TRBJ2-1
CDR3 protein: CATSDLGGNEQFF

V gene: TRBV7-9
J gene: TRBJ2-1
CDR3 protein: CASSFYLAVSYNEQFF

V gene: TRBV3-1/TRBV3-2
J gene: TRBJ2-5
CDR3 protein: CASSQTSGRAGEETQYF

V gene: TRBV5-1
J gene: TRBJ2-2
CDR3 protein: CASRQSASGQGNTGELFF

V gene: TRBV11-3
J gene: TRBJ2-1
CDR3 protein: CASSSHRTGGNEQFF

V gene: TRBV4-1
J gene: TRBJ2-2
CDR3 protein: CASSLGHSGVTGELFF

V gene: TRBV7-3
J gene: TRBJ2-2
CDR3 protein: CASRAGASTGELFF

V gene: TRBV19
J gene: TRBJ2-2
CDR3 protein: CASSPSGMAGELFF

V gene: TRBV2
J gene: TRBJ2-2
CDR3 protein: CASQREGGGELFF

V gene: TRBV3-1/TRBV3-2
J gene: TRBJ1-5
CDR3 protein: CASSQASDNQPQHF

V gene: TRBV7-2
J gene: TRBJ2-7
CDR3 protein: CASSYRRTSGSYEQYF

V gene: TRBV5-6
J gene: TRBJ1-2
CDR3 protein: CASSLVLQSYGYTF

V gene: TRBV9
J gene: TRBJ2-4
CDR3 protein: CASSVTGEAKNIQYF

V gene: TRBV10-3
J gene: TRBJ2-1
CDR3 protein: CAISEVAGAITNNEQFF

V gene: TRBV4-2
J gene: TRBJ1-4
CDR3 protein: CASSQERENEKLFF

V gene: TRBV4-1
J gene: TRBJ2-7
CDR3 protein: CASSQEYSGTPTGEQYF

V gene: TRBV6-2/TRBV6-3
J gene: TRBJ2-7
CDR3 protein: CASSDRGSTYTYEQYF

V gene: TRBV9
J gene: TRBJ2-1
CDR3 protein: CASSEPPGKYNEQFF

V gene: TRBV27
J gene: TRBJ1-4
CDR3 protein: CASSLSSPGGRTTNEKLFF

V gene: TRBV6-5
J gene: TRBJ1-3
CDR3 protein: CASSYGGGSGNTIYF

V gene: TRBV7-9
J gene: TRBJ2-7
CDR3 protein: CASSFSREQYF

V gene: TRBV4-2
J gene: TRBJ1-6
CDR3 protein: CASSQDELAGNRNSPLHF

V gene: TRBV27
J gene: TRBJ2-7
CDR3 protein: CASSFSQNYEQYF

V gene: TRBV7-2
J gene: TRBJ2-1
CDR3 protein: CASSLENGRGEQFF

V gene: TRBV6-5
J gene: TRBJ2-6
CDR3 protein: CASSFHRESEVLTF

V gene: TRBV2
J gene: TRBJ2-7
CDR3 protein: CASRQAQGALQYF

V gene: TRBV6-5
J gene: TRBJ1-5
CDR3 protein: CASSQGFYQPQHF

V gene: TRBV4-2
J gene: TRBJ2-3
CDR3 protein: CASSQEGRRANAQYF